The 25 T cell receptor beta chains listed next were all sequenced from one sample in a study of human T cells and chemical hapten exposure. TCRdb passed the RACE reads through MiXCR, listing each CDR3 protein once. The profile shows a few hundred thousand distinct CDR3 sequences, more than 5% of them singletons. Sample time point: patch test 2, 6 weeks after DPC sensitization. Indicated treatment: therapeutic diphenylcyclopropenone sensitization with weekly scalp DPC. The sample here was whole blood, taken in connection with sensitization to the hapten diphenylcyclopropenone (DPC). The receptor set was obtained from a young woman with alopecia areata. Some clones in this sample may be carry-over from other donors' samples.

This clonotype was detected many times. The V call is TRBV20-1, the J call TRBJ1-4; 8 bases fit TRBD1. The CDR3 contains 14 residues. Trimming took 7 bases from V and 8 from J; bases not matched to a gene: 12. Germline loops: CDR1 DFQATT, CDR2 SNEGSKA (reference sequence). The CDR3 DNA is TGCAGTGGGACCAGAAACAGGGGGGAAGAAAAACTGTTTTTT. Residues: CSGTRNRGEEKLFF.

There are a few counts of this clonotype. This chain links TRBV20-1 with TRBJ1-3; D not certain. Germline V gives CDR1 DFQATT, CDR2 SNEGSKA (reference sequence). CDR3 length equals 13 residues. Trimming shortened V by 6 bases and J by 0 bases, and 9 bases separated the two germline ends. Here the CDR3 DNA reads TGCAGTGCCCCTGTGAGCTCTGGAAACACCATATATTTT. As protein: CSAPVSSGNTIYF.

This clonotype has only a few counts. The CDR3 DNA is TGCGCCAGCAGCCAATGGCCAACGGAAAGCTCCTATAATTCACCCCTCCACTTT. Its protein product is CASSQWPTESSYNSPLHF. V is TRBV4-1 and J is TRBJ1-6, with D uncertain. The V and J ends lost 2 bases and 0 bases respectively, with 14 bases between them. This CDR3 has 18 residues. The germline gives CDR1 MGHRA, CDR2 YSYEKL.

V gene TRBV2 combines with J gene TRBJ2-1, with D possibly being TRBD2 (6 bases). Germline V gene lookup returns CDR1 SNHLY and CDR2 FYNNEI. V was pared by 3 bases and J by 0 bases, with 12 bases between. The CDR3 has 16 residues. The CDR3 DNA is TGTGCCAGCAGTGAGACCCGCGGGGACTCCTACAATGAGCAGTTCTTC. Translation: CASSETRGDSYNEQFF.

This clonotype was found many times. The chain joins TRBV25-1 to TRBJ1-1, with 8 bases fitting TRBD1. The CDR3 consists of 16 residues. Germline V gives CDR1 MGHDK, CDR2 SYGVNS. The V segment lost 4 bases and the J segment 5 bases; nucleotides outside the gene matches: 12. CDR3: CASSAAQGAGRTEAFF. The CDR3, as DNA: TGTGCCAGCAGTGCCGCCCAGGGGGCTGGCAGGACTGAAGCTTTCTTT.

This clonotype was observed many times. The rearrangement joins TRBV20-1 to TRBJ1-6; D gene uncertain. CDR3 size: 16 residues. V lost 3 bases and J 9 bases, leaving 21 bases between the germline ends. Germline CDR1 is DFQATT and CDR2 is SNEGSKA (reference sequence). This chain's CDR3 is CSASETSVGSGSPLHF. The CDR3 bases are TGCAGTGCTAGCGAGACAAGTGTCGGTTCAGGTTCACCCCTCCACTTT.

J is TRBJ2-7 and V is TRBV2; no definite D call. The germline V gene has CDR1 SNHLY and CDR2 FYNNEI. V dropped 4 bases and J dropped 7 bases, with 17 bases sitting between them. The CDR3 loop spans 14 amino acids. CDR3 region: CASSAAGSGVEQYF. In DNA form, the CDR3 reads TGTGCCAGCAGTGCCGCCGGTAGTGGTGTGGAGCAGTACTTC.

This chain joins TRBV11-1 and TRBJ2-1; 12 nucleotides align to TRBD2. Looked up from germline, CDR1 is SGHAT and CDR2 is FQDESV (reference sequence). Trimming removed 5 bases from V and 8 bases from J; junction bases left unmatched: 7. This CDR3 has 15 amino acids. This CDR3 is CASSDRTSGVDEQFF. The CDR3 nucleotides are TGTGCCAGCAGCGACCGGACTAGCGGGGTGGATGAGCAGTTCTTC.

This clonotype was observed at least ten times. This chain links TRBV7-8 with TRBJ1-5; 8 bases fit TRBD1. Germline V gene sequence: CDR1 SGHVS, CDR2 FQNEAQ. The CDR3 spans 16 residues. The trim removed 1 base at V and 5 bases at J, leaving 7 bases unmatched. CDR3: CASSLEVDREDQPQHF. The CDR3 DNA reads as TGTGCCAGCAGCTTAGAGGTGGACAGGGAAGATCAGCCCCAGCATTTT.

This chain uses TRBV6-2 or TRBV6-3 with TRBJ1-5; tentative D call: TRBD1 (5 bases). CDR1 and CDR2 from the germline V gene are MNHEY and SVGEGT. CDR3 size: 14 residues. V lost 0 bases, J lost 7 bases, and 10 bases lay in between. The CDR3 spells CASSYSTEGQPQHF. CDR3 nucleotide sequence: TGTGCCAGCAGTTACTCGACGGAGGGGCAGCCCCAGCATTTT.

This chain joins TRBV6-5 and TRBJ2-4, with D tentatively TRBD2 (7 bases). CDR3 length: 15 amino acids. V lost 2 bases to trimming and J lost 7 bases, with 15 bases between them. Germline CDR1 MNHEY, CDR2 SVGAGI. The CDR3 spells CASSYSTGRENIQYF. Written as DNA, the CDR3 is TGTGCCAGCAGTTACAGTACAGGGCGGGAGAACATTCAGTACTTC.

This clonotype was counted between two and nine times. The rearrangement uses TRBV5-1 and TRBJ2-7; D might be TRBD2 (7 bases). Germline V gene lookup returns CDR1 SGHRS and CDR2 YFSETQ. The CDR3 totals 15 residues. V dropped 0 bases and J dropped 7 bases, with 17 bases sitting between them. CDR3 nucleotide sequence: TGCGCCAGCAGCTTGGAGGGGGGGCCGGTTGTAGAGCAGTACTTC. Its protein is CASSLEGGPVVEQYF.

This chain connects TRBV25-1 to TRBJ2-7, with a possible D match to TRBD1 (6 bases). V was shortened by 7 bases and J by 2 bases, with 15 bases between the two germline ends. The germline V gene has CDR1 MGHDK and CDR2 SYGVNS. The CDR3 is made up of 14 amino acids. CDR3 in DNA: TGTGCCAGCACACCCCCAGGGGTCACCTACGAGCAGTACTTC. It yields the protein CASTPPGVTYEQYF.

The rearrangement joins TRBV20-1 to TRBJ1-4; D gene ambiguous. The CDR3 has 11 residues. Trimming cost V 5 bases and J 8 bases, with 9 bases left between them. Germline CDR1 reads DFQATT; CDR2 reads SNEGSKA (reference sequence). CDR3 bases: TGCAGTGCTCCTTCAGGAGAAAAACTGTTTTTT. Residues: CSAPSGEKLFF.

This clonotype occurred many times. The chain recombines TRBV20-1 with TRBJ1-1; no clear D. Germline values: CDR1 DFQATT, CDR2 SNEGSKA (reference sequence). V shed 4 bases and J shed 2 bases, with 14 bases lying between them. The CDR3 totals 14 residues. The CDR3 DNA reads TGCAGTGCTACGAACCCTTCAGGTAACACTGAAGCTTTCTTT. Translated, it gives CSATNPSGNTEAFF.

The chain combines TRBV6-5 with TRBJ2-3, with D possibly TRBD2 on 6 matching bases. Trimming removed 4 bases from V and 4 bases from J, with 15 bases in between. The CDR3 is 15 residues long. Looked up from germline, CDR1 is MNHEY and CDR2 is SVGAGI. The CDR3 DNA is TGTGCCAGCAGTTCCCAGACTAGTCCTCCAGATACGCAGTATTTT. Protein product: CASSSQTSPPDTQYF.

This clonotype has ten or more counts. The chain uses TRBV11-2 and TRBJ1-2; TRBD1 agrees at 7 bases. Germline V lookup: CDR1 SGHAT, CDR2 FQNNGV. V shed 0 bases, J shed 4 bases, and the junction held 2 bases outside the gene matches. The length of the CDR3 is 14 residues. This chain's CDR3 is CASSLEGQAYGYTF. DNA for the CDR3: TGTGCCAGCAGCTTAGAAGGACAGGCCTATGGCTACACCTTC.

This clonotype was seen many times. This chain uses TRBV5-1 with TRBJ2-6; D remains unclear. The CDR3 spans 15 residues. Trimming took off 2 bases at V and 7 bases at J, with 13 bases between the two ends. CDR1 is SGHRS, CDR2 YFSETQ, per germline. CDR3 sequence reads: CASSFVTAVANVLTF. DNA for the CDR3: TGCGCCAGCAGCTTCGTCACGGCTGTAGCCAACGTCCTGACTTTC.

The table lists this clonotype with many counts. V gene TRBV6-2 or TRBV6-3 combines with J gene TRBJ2-3, with 10 bases lining up with TRBD2. CDR3 size: 15 residues. The V gene's germline CDR1 is MNHEY and CDR2 SVGEGT. The V segment lost 8 bases and the J segment 3 bases; nucleotides outside the gene matches: 8. CDR3 loop: CASGTTGLATDTQYF. CDR3 in DNA: TGTGCCAGCGGTACAACGGGACTAGCGACAGATACGCAGTATTTT.

V is TRBV27 and J is TRBJ1-1; TRBD1 agrees at 10 bases. V lost 5 bases to trimming and J lost 5 bases; unmatched junction nucleotides: 8. CDR1 MNHEY and CDR2 SMNVEV come from the germline V gene (reference sequence). The CDR3 consists of 15 residues. This CDR3 reads CASSPWGGQGTEAFF. The CDR3 nucleotides read TGTGCCAGCAGTCCCTGGGGGGGACAGGGGACTGAAGCTTTCTTT.

There are many counts of this clonotype. The genes are TRBV7-6 and TRBJ1-5; D may be TRBD1 (6 bases). This CDR3 region has 14 residues. The germline CDR1 and CDR2 sequences are SGHVS and FNYEAQ. The V gene lost 1 base and the J gene lost 6 bases, with 10 bases spanning the gap. The chain's CDR3 is CASSLGTAGQPQHF. In nucleotides, the CDR3 is TGTGCCAGCAGCTTAGGGACAGCGGGTCAGCCCCAGCATTTT.

This clonotype has ten or more counts. One end of the junction fails to match germline, which may point to a read error. V gene TRBV18 combines with J gene TRBJ1-1, with unresolved D. Germline assignment: CDR1 KGHSH and CDR2 LQKENI. The CDR3 spans 13 residues. The CDR3 nucleotides read TGCGCCAGCAGCCCCTCAGGAGACACTGAAGCTTTCTTT. It translates to CASSPSGDTEAFF.

This clonotype was detected ten times or more. J is TRBJ1-2 and V is TRBV4-2; D is unresolved. The CDR3 is 14 residues long. Trimming took 0 bases from V and 2 from J, leaving 7 bases between them. Germline lookup yields CDR1 LGHNA and CDR2 YNFKEQ. CDR3 loop: CASSQEQLNYGYTF. DNA for the CDR3: TGTGCCAGCAGCCAAGAACAGCTAAACTATGGCTACACCTTC.

As for this clonotype: A read error is possible here, since a much larger clone lies one base away. The chain has TRBV9 and TRBJ2-3; TRBD2 matches 11 bases. From germline, CDR1 is SGDLS and CDR2 YYNGEE. The CDR3 is made up of 18 amino acids. In DNA form, the CDR3 reads TGTGCCAGCAGCGTCTCGCTTAGCGGGGGGGCCAGAGAAGATACGGAGTATTTT. Residues: CASSVSLSGGAREDTEYF.

This clonotype was seen just once. This rearrangement joins TRBV6-5 to TRBJ2-2; unclear D gene. Germline V lookup: CDR1 MNHEY, CDR2 SVGAGI. This CDR3 comprises 15 residues. V dropped 8 bases and J dropped 1 base, with 14 bases sitting between them. This chain's CDR3 is CASQGWKGNTGELFF. In DNA form, the CDR3 reads TGTGCCAGCCAAGGGTGGAAAGGGAACACCGGGGAGCTGTTTTTT.